Below, 13 T cell receptor beta chains from the same sample are listed, as sequenced in a study of cytomegalovirus exposure and HLA in healthy donors. PCR amplification relied on 60 Vbeta primers (plus 13 Jbeta primers). Some clones are missing from TCRdb's copy, which holds only in-frame ones; the method was immunoSEQ multiplex PCR. Here the sample spans a few hundred thousand clones, about four fifths being singletons. The sequenced sample was PBMCs. The receptors come from a woman aged 50 to 65 in good health and CMV-seropositive.

The chain is built from TRBV2 and TRBJ2-1; 13 nucleotides agree with TRBD2. The V gene's germline CDR1 is SNHLY and CDR2 FYNNEI. The CDR3 has 17 residues. Trimming removed 4 bases from V and 3 bases from J; junction bases left unmatched: 6. The CDR3 DNA reads TGTGCCAGCAGTGTTATGACTAGCGGGGGGCTCTACAATGAGCAGTTCTTC. Amino acid sequence: CASSVMTSGGLYNEQFF.

The chain carries TRBV7-9 and TRBJ1-6; 7 nucleotides align to TRBD1. Looked up from germline, CDR1 is SEHNR and CDR2 is FQNEAQ (reference sequence). CDR3 length: 17 amino acids. V lost 5 bases to trimming and J lost 0 bases; unmatched junction nucleotides: 7. The CDR3 DNA follows: TGTGCCAGCAGCCTGGACAGGTCCAGCTCCTATAATTCACCCCTCCACTTT. This sequence encodes CASSLDRSSSYNSPLHF.

This clone appeared a single time. The chain couples TRBV4-3 to TRBJ1-2; possible D gene TRBD1, 6 bases. The length of the CDR3 is 16 residues. Trimming took off 0 bases at V and 2 bases at J, with 13 bases between the two ends. Per germline, CDR1 LGHNA and CDR2 YSLEER. CDR3 sequence: CASSQDLGGGNYGYTF. The DNA for the CDR3 is TGCGCCAGCAGCCAAGATCTCGGCGGGGGCAACTATGGCTACACCTTC.

V gene TRBV7-2 combines with J gene TRBJ1-5, with TRBD1 identical over 9 bases. With V trimmed by 2 bases and J by 5 bases, 1 base remained unmatched. The germline gives CDR1 SGHTA, CDR2 FQGNSA. This CDR3 has 14 residues. The CDR3 here is CASSLWTGDQPQHF. The CDR3 coding sequence is TGTGCCAGCAGCTTATGGACAGGGGATCAGCCCCAGCATTTT.

This clone was detected only once. The chain is built from TRBV10-1 and TRBJ2-5; TRBD1 aligns across 7 bases. The V gene end was trimmed by 5 bases and the J gene end by 2 bases; junction bases not matched to a gene: 2. The CDR3 is 13 residues long. CDR1 WNHNN and CDR2 SYGVQD come from the germline V gene (reference sequence). CDR3 nucleotide sequence: TGCGCCAGCAGTAGGGACAGTCAAGAGACCCAGTACTTC. Its protein is CASSRDSQETQYF.

The J gene is TRBJ2-1, the V gene TRBV5-5; TRBD1 agrees at 11 bases. CDR1 and CDR2 from the germline V gene are SGHKS and YYEKEE (reference sequence). Trimming removed 4 bases from V and 2 bases from J; junction bases left unmatched: 14. The CDR3 has 19 amino acids. CDR3 bases: TGTGCCAGCAGCACCTCGCATGGGACAGGGGGGATAACCTACAATGAGCAGTTCTTC. Translated, it gives CASSTSHGTGGITYNEQFF.

In regard to this clone: The germline gene is not matched at one end of the junction; a read error may be the cause. This sample also contains other DNA sequences that code for the same CDR3. The chain uses TRBV18 and TRBJ1-2; the D gene is possibly TRBD1 (5 bases). The CDR3 runs to 15 residues. Germline CDR1 reads KGHSH; CDR2 reads LQKENI. Here the CDR3 reads CASSPQYRPNYGYTF. The CDR3, as DNA: TGTGCCAGCTCGCCACAATACAGGCCTAACTATGGCTACACCTTC.

This clone occurred once. This rearrangement joins TRBV7-6 to TRBJ2-5; 7 bases match TRBD2. The germline V gene encodes CDR1 SGHVS and CDR2 FNYEAQ. Unmatched junction bases numbered 6, after V lost 1 base and J lost 1 base. The CDR3 loop spans 16 amino acids. The CDR3 nucleotides are TGTGCCAGCAGCTTAGGGTCGGGGGGTGGCCAAGAGACCCAGTACTTC. Its protein product is CASSLGSGGGQETQYF.

V gene TRBV10-3 combines with J gene TRBJ1-6, with 7 bases fitting TRBD1. This CDR3 spans 13 amino acids. J was trimmed by 7 bases and V by 8 bases; bases with no gene match: 5. Germline loops: CDR1 ENHRY, CDR2 SYGVKD. Written as DNA, the CDR3 is TGTGCCATCCGGGGGACAGAGAATTCACCCCTCCACTTT. As protein: CAIRGTENSPLHF.

The V gene is TRBV5-1, the J gene TRBJ1-2; a possible D gene is TRBD1 (6 bases). CDR1 SGHRS and CDR2 YFSETQ come from the germline V gene. The CDR3 runs 15 residues. V shed 0 bases and J shed 0 bases, with 9 bases lying between them. Written as DNA, the CDR3 is TGCGCCAGCAGCTTGGGCGGGGGCTCTAACTATGGCTACACCTTC. This codes for CASSLGGGSNYGYTF.

The V call is TRBV7-2, the J call TRBJ2-7; 12 bases align to TRBD2. The germline CDR1 and CDR2 sequences are SGHTA and FQGNSA. V lost 1 base to trimming and J lost 2 bases; unmatched junction nucleotides: 9. The CDR3 sequence is 18 residues long. The DNA of the CDR3 is TGTGCCAGCAGCTTAGGGAGAGTTCTAGCGGGGGGGCCCTACGAGCAGTACTTC. This encodes CASSLGRVLAGGPYEQYF.

The gene calls are TRBV27 and TRBJ1-1; tentatively, D is TRBD1 (5 bases). The CDR3 sequence is 12 residues long. V gave up 4 bases and J gave up 4 bases, with 7 bases separating them. Germline CDR1 and CDR2: MNHEY and SMNVEV (reference sequence). The CDR3 region has the DNA TGTGCCAGCAGTTACGGGGGCACTGAAGCTTTCTTT. Amino acid sequence: CASSYGGTEAFF.

The J gene is TRBJ1-2, the V gene TRBV6-5; a possible D gene is TRBD1 (5 bases). This CDR3 comprises 14 residues. V dropped 2 bases and J dropped 8 bases, with 15 bases sitting between them. CDR1 is MNHEY and CDR2 is SVGAGI in the germline V gene. This CDR3 reads CASSYKGAGDGYTF. CDR3 DNA: TGTGCCAGCAGTTACAAAGGGGCTGGAGACGGCTACACCTTC.